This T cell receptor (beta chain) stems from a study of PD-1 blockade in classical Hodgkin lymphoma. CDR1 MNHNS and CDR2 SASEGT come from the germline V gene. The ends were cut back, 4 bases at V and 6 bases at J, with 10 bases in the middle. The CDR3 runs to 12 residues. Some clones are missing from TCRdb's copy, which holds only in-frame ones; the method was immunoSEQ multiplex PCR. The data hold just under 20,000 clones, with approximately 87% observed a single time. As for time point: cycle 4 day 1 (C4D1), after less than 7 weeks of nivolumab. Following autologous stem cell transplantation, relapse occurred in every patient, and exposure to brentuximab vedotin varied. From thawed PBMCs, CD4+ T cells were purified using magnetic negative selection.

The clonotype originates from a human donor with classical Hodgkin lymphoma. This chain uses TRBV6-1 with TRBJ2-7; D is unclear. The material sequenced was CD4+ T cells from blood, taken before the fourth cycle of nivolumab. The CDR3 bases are TGTGCCAGCAGTGCATTCATGGGCGAGCAGTACTTC. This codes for CASSAFMGEQYF.